A single sample is the source of the 4 T cell receptor beta chains below, sequenced in a study of cytomegalovirus exposure and HLA in healthy donors. The PCR was carried out with 60 Vbeta primers and 13 Jbeta primers. Repertoires were generated with immunoSEQ multiplex PCR, while TCRdb's copy carries only in-frame clones and drops some. Of under 30,000 clones listed, 79% are singletons. The sample comprised PBMCs. These TCRs come from a male donor in good health and CMV-seronegative.

The count of this clone is one. The rearrangement joins TRBV7-2 to TRBJ1-1; the D gene is possibly TRBD1 (5 bases). CDR3 length equals 15 residues. Germline assignment: CDR1 SGHTA and CDR2 FQGNSA. V lost 1 base, J lost 0 bases, and 9 bases lay in between. The CDR3 DNA is TGTGCCAGCAGCTTAGGGGGCTTCCTGAACACTGAAGCTTTCTTT. Translation gives CASSLGGFLNTEAFF.

The chain joins TRBV27 to TRBJ2-1, with 8 bases lining up with TRBD2. V lost 5 bases, J lost 4 bases, and 7 bases stayed unmatched. Germline V lookup: CDR1 MNHEY, CDR2 SMNVEV (reference sequence). The CDR3 covers 15 residues. CDR3 nucleotides: TGTGCCAGCAGTGTGATAGCGGGGCCGTACAATGAGCAGTTCTTC. Encoded protein: CASSVIAGPYNEQFF.

J is TRBJ2-6 and V is TRBV19, with TRBD1 matching 11 bases. Germline values: CDR1 LNHDA, CDR2 SQIVND (reference sequence). The CDR3 extends over 18 amino acids. V lost 8 bases, J lost 0 bases, and 9 bases stayed unmatched. CDR3: CASRIPGTGGSGANVLTF. CDR3 coding DNA: TGTGCCAGTCGCATCCCCGGGACAGGGGGCTCTGGGGCCAACGTCCTGACTTTC. Supplemented by reference TRBV19 and TRBJ2-6, the full variable domain reads DGGITQSPKYLFRKEGQNVTLSCEQNLNHDAMYWYRQDPGQGLRLIYYSQIVNDFQKGDIAEGYSVSREKKESFPLTVTSAQKNPTAFYLCASRIPGTGGSGANVLTFGAGSRLTVL.

V and J are TRBV4-3 and TRBJ1-4, with D possibly matching TRBD1 (5 bases). The CDR3 spans 18 residues. V dropped 3 bases and J dropped 8 bases, with 25 bases sitting between them. The germline V gene has CDR1 LGHNA and CDR2 YSLEER. DNA of the CDR3: TGCGCCAGCAGCCAGGATAATTATAACCGGGGGTCATGGGAAAAACTGTTTTTT. Protein: CASSQDNYNRGSWEKLFF.